This TCR beta chain was profiled in a study of cytomegalovirus exposure and HLA in healthy donors. About the research overall: The 120 or so validation repertoires were reported in a later analysis to have been generated on the same platform as the approximately 700 first-cohort repertoires. Study findings and constraints: Overall, around 150 TCR beta chains were annotated as cytomegalovirus-associated. Cytomegalovirus status was reportedly diagnosed by the classifier with high sensitivity and specificity.

As concerns this clone: The target antigen is unknown.

The assay was immunoSEQ multiplex PCR, and TCRdb's table has in-frame clones only and misses some. The table shows 300,000 to 350,000 clones, with approximately 85% occurring only once. CDR1 and CDR2 (germline): SGHTA, FQGNSA. The trim removed 8 bases at V and 5 bases at J, leaving 12 bases unmatched. The CDR3 spans 16 residues. The rearrangement joins TRBV7-2 to TRBJ1-6; 7 bases match TRBD1. The sequencing input was PBMCs. The clonotype originates from a man aged 25-40 years in good health and CMV-seronegative. In DNA, the CDR3 is TGTGCCAGCTCACCGAGGGGGACAGCAGATAATTCACCCCTCCACTTT. It codes for CASSPRGTADNSPLHF.